The rows below give T cell receptor beta chains drawn from one sample of a study of blood T cells in healthy people across ages. TCRdb re-called the 5' RACE reads through MiXCR, storing one row per CDR3 protein. The table records roughly 800,000 distinct CDR3 sequences, about 36% of them present only once. Sequenced sample: blood. Every receptor here comes from a man younger than 35 in good health. Each CDR3 is given with its conserved first and last residue. A D gene is named only where the DNA matches it firmly. Rows give clone size only sometimes, using once, few, many, or a class for an expanded clone.

TRBJ2-6,NA,TRBV20-1,16,NA,CSASQRRGSGANVLTF,TGCAGTGCCTCCCAGAGAAGAGGCTCTGGGGCCAACGTCCTGACTTTC
TRBJ1-6,few,TRBV7-2,16,NA,CASSPGGAPGYSPLHF,TGTGCCAGCAGCCCCGGGGGGGCCCCGGGGTATTCACCCCTCCACTTT
TRBJ2-1,NA,TRBV12-5,13,NA,CASADLRRNEQFF,TGTGCTAGTGCCGACCTCCGTCGGAATGAGCAGTTCTTC
TRBJ2-5,few,TRBV11-2,12,TRBD2,CASNMGGETQYF,TGTGCCAGCAATATGGGGGGGGAGACCCAGTACTTC
TRBJ2-5,many,TRBV20-1,12,TRBD2,CSATTSVETQYF,TGCAGTGCCACCACTAGCGTTGAGACCCAGTACTTC
TRBJ2-1,NA,TRBV28,12,TRBD1,CASSSGGNGQFF,TGTGCCAGCAGCTCAGGGGGAAATGGGCAGTTCTTC
TRBJ2-7,NA,TRBV2,12,NA,CATEAGLKEQYF,TGTGCCACCGAAGCAGGACTTAAAGAGCAGTACTTC
TRBJ1-2,NA,TRBV6-5,16,TRBD1,CASSYNEQGTGYGYTF,TGTGCCAGCAGTTACAACGAACAGGGGACTGGCTATGGCTACACCTTC
TRBJ1-1,NA,TRBV6-5,18,NA,CASSYRPGRVLTNTEAFF,TGTGCCAGCAGTTACCGCCCGGGCAGGGTATTAACGAACACTGAAGCTTTCTTT
TRBJ1-6,NA,TRBV5-1,15,TRBD1,CASSLSGQGYSPLHF,TGCGCCAGCAGCTTGTCGGGACAGGGTTACTCACCCCTCCACTTT
TRBJ1-2,NA,TRBV7-9,15,TRBD1,CASTSTGTGVGGYTF,TGTGCCAGCACTTCTACCGGGACAGGGGTGGGTGGCTACACCTTC
TRBJ2-1,many,TRBV20-1,12,TRBD1,CSVKQGADEQFF,TGCAGTGTCAAACAGGGGGCCGATGAGCAGTTCTTC
TRBJ2-1,NA,TRBV3-1,17,TRBD1,CASSQGGRKDRVAEQFF,TGTGCCAGCAGCCAAGGCGGAAGGAAGGACAGGGTTGCTGAGCAGTTCTTC
TRBJ2-7,NA,TRBV7-2,14,NA,CASGTRDISYEQYF,TGTGCCAGCGGCACAAGGGACATCTCCTACGAGCAGTACTTC
TRBJ1-5,NA,TRBV20-1,15,NA,CSAKDTELLNQPQHF,TGCAGTGCTAAGGATACGGAGCTCTTAAATCAGCCCCAGCATTTT
TRBJ2-3,few,TRBV28,15,NA,CASSPWTEITDTQYF,TGTGCCAGCTCCCCGTGGACCGAGATCACAGATACGCAGTATTTT
TRBJ2-7,few,TRBV12-3/TRBV12-4,15,NA,CASSWGQGSYNEQYF,TGTGCCAGCAGTTGGGGTCAGGGCTCCTACAATGAGCAGTACTTC
TRBJ1-3,NA,TRBV7-2,17,NA,CASSPPLQGRSGNTIYF,TGTGCCAGCAGCCCCCCCCTACAGGGCCGCTCTGGAAACACCATATATTTT
TRBJ1-5,NA,TRBV7-9,14,TRBD1,CASSLSQGAQPQHF,TGTGCCAGCAGCTTAAGTCAGGGGGCTCAGCCCCAGCATTTT
TRBJ2-6,few,TRBV20-1,16,NA,CSARDSGYSGANVLTF,TGCAGTGCTAGAGATTCGGGGTACTCTGGGGCCAACGTCCTGACTTTC
TRBJ2-7,few,TRBV19,16,TRBD2,CASSSRLAGGPLEQYF,TGTGCCAGTAGTTCCAGACTAGCGGGGGGACCTTTAGAGCAGTACTTC
TRBJ2-1,few,TRBV7-9,11,NA,CASLFTNEQFF,TGTGCCAGCTTGTTCACCAATGAGCAGTTCTTC
TRBJ2-7,NA,TRBV19,15,NA,CASAPRTGRGYEQYF,TGTGCCAGTGCACCCAGGACAGGGAGGGGGTACGAGCAGTACTTC
TRBJ1-5,few,TRBV9,15,NA,CASSAGGDGNQPQHF,TGTGCCAGCAGCGCGGGGGGTGATGGAAATCAGCCCCAGCATTTT
TRBJ2-5,NA,TRBV12-3/TRBV12-4,14,NA,CASSARPVEETQYF,TGTGCCAGCAGTGCCCGACCAGTCGAAGAGACCCAGTACTTC
TRBJ1-1,NA,TRBV6-2/TRBV6-3,16,NA,CASSYRRAAMNTEAFF,TGTGCCAGCAGTTACCGGCGGGCGGCCATGAACACTGAAGCTTTCTTT
TRBJ2-5,NA,TRBV24-1,15,TRBD2,CATSDGRGVQETQYF,TGTGCCACCAGTGATGGGCGGGGGGTCCAAGAGACCCAGTACTTC
TRBJ2-7,once,TRBV11-2,15,NA,CASSLGTGSGNEQYF,TGTGCCAGCAGCTTAGGTACAGGGTCAGGGAATGAGCAGTACTTC
TRBJ2-2,few,TRBV9,16,NA,CASTQRGVSNTGELFF,TGTGCCAGCACCCAAAGGGGGGTCTCGAACACCGGGGAGCTGTTTTTT
TRBJ2-4,few,TRBV20-1,12,TRBD2,CSASGGIGIQYF,TGCAGTGCTAGCGGGGGGATTGGCATTCAGTACTTC
TRBJ2-7,NA,TRBV5-1,16,TRBD2,CASSLDEGGSSYEQYF,TGCGCCAGCAGCTTAGATGAAGGCGGGAGCTCCTACGAGCAGTACTTC
TRBJ1-6,few,TRBV20-1,16,NA,CSARAAGVTYNSPLHF,TGCAGTGCTAGAGCCGCAGGGGTAACCTATAATTCACCCCTCCACTTT
TRBJ2-3,NA,TRBV29-1,13,TRBD1,CSAQTGFTDTQYF,TGCAGCGCCCAGACAGGGTTCACAGATACGCAGTATTTT
TRBJ1-6,NA,TRBV10-3,13,NA,CAVSESDDSLLHF,TGTGCCGTCAGTGAGTCAGATGATTCACTCCTCCACTTT
TRBJ2-3,NA,TRBV7-2,16,NA,CASSPRVDSSTDTQYF,TGTGCCAGCAGCCCTCGTGTTGACTCTAGCACAGATACGCAGTATTTT
TRBJ2-1,many,TRBV5-1,14,NA,CASSLRTQGDEQFF,TGCGCCAGCAGCTTGCGCACCCAAGGCGATGAGCAGTTCTTC
TRBJ2-3,few,TRBV6-2/TRBV6-3,16,NA,CASSYSKKGRTDTQYF,TGTGCCAGCAGTTACTCGAAGAAGGGCCGCACAGATACGCAGTATTTT
TRBJ1-2,NA,TRBV20-1,12,NA,CSVAEVNYGYTF,TGCAGTGTCGCAGAAGTTAACTATGGCTACACCTTC
TRBJ1-1,few,TRBV6-5,15,NA,CASSEAVRSNTEAFF,TGTGCCAGCAGTGAGGCAGTTAGGAGTAACACTGAAGCTTTCTTT
TRBJ2-1,many,TRBV27,15,NA,CASSRTPPGYNEQFF,TGTGCCAGCAGTCGGACCCCCCCCGGCTACAATGAGCAGTTCTTC
TRBJ1-2,once,TRBV4-2,16,NA,CASSQEAGVTQGGYTF,TGTGCCAGCAGCCAAGAGGCCGGGGTTACTCAGGGGGGCTACACCTTC
TRBJ2-7,NA,TRBV6-7,17,TRBD1,CASSPVSGQVCGDEQYF,TGTGCCAGCAGCCCCGTTTCGGGACAGGTTTGTGGGGACGAGCAGTACTTC
TRBJ1-4,few,TRBV7-2,15,TRBD1,CASSAQTGVGEKLFF,TGTGCCAGCAGCGCCCAGACAGGGGTGGGAGAAAAACTGTTTTTT